Sequencing of this T cell receptor (beta chain) was carried out in a study of immune aging and cytomegalovirus after organ transplant (dated by TCRdb to the early 2020s). With regard to the full study: All transplant recipients received three-drug immunosuppression with prednisone, tacrolimus, and mycophenolate.

The library was produced with single-cell sequencing. The listed sequencing device is Illumina NovaSeq 6000. The BD Rhapsody Targeted mRNA and AbSeq Reagent Kit, in a microwell format, was used for cell capture and library preparation. The libraries included TCR, sample tags, AbSeq, and targeted mRNA drawn from the Human T-Cell Expression Panel together with custom TOX and TOX2 primers. Sequencing of the libraries was done on an Illumina NovaSeq. The study's processing was this. The analysis covered 10468 cells in total, of which 7,000 to 8,500 were CD8 T cells and about 4,500 were CD8 T cells with an identifiable TCR CDR3. Raw data were processed with the BD Rhapsody Targeted Analysis Pipeline with V(D)J processing on the Seven Bridges Genomics platform. Quality control, Sample Tag demultiplexing with Lex-BDSMK, clone identification with VDJ Explorer, and Seurat clustering were all done in SeqGeq 1.6.0. Clones making up <1% of CD8 T cells were classified as non-expanded, and clones making up >2.5% of the sample were classified as clonal expansions. TCRdb's own reprocessing of the public reads used fastp at Q25 and MiXCR and kept productive beta chains. Every CDR3 protein is listed once, alongside the most common genes and DNA of its rows. TCRdb, rather than the study authors, made the V and J calls. The sample has 20,000 to 25,000 distinct CDR3 sequences on record, approximately 34% of them singletons. The ten largest clonotypes hold less than 30% of the sample.

This clonotype was observed many times. The target of this receptor is not known. No qualities accompany the bases; no much larger clone lies one base away. Overall study outcomes, separate from this receptor: Aged-phenotype cells increased post-transplant regardless of clone size, earlier in large clones (days 200-264) than small clones, following viremia. Large clones contained a bigger proportion of TEMRA cells, and over time the seven largest clones (1904 cells) picked up aged and TEMRA cells and lost TCM cells. Since the sequencing data did not include a CD57 measurement, a conservative gene-based definition of aging was used in its place.

The intended sense of this specimen's time point label: five sample-tagged time points from pre-transplant (day -1) to day 368 post-transplant, pooled. PBMC were thawed and then stimulated for around twelve hours with a CMV IE-1 overlapping peptide library, with no transport inhibitors added. After thawing, cells rested overnight before stimulation in R10 medium with CD28/CD49d costimulation. The IE-1 peptide library was composed of 15-amino-acid peptides with overlaps of 11 amino acids. Each time point was barcoded using BD Single-Cell Multiplexing Kit Sample Tags, after which the barcoded samples were pooled and stained with oligo-conjugated anti-CD45RA plus sorting antibodies. A BD FACSAria III was used to sort CMV-responsive CD8+CD137+ and CD4+CD154+ T cells at 4-way purity. EDTA vacutainers were used to collect blood, which was then processed with a Ficoll gradient within 1-24 hours. V is cut by 5 bases and J by 3 bases, and the space between the germline ends is 11 bases. CDR1 SGHRS and CDR2 YFSETQ were looked up in the germline V gene. From the cysteine through the phenylalanine, the CDR3 covers 14 amino acids. Kept here is only the CDR3 DNA, which spans 42 bases and is read in frame from base 1.

The sequence came from a female donor who had a heart transplant and CMV viremia. The starting material was CMV peptide-activated CD4+ and CD8+ T cells sorted from blood, obtained at five time points, pooled. The cell subset or site label, as the study defines it: sorted CD8+CD137+ and CD4+CD154+ T cells after about 11 h CMV IE-1 peptide stimulation. The V gene is TRBV5-1 and the J gene is TRBJ2-2; TRBD2 could be the D gene, as 5 bases match. The bases read TGCGCCAGCAGGGTAGGAGGTGACACCGGGGAGCTGTTTTTT. Its protein product is CASRVGGDTGELFF.